These 32 T cell receptor beta chains were all obtained from the same sample, sequenced in a study of T cells in Graves' hyperthyroidism and ophthalmopathy. Amplification of TCR beta CDR3 regions used RNA as the template. The HTBI primer set served for first-round RT-PCR of the TCR CDR3. TCRdb re-analysed the multiplex PCR reads in MiXCR, keeping a single row per CDR3 protein. The sample includes approximately 330,000 distinct CDR3 sequences, roughly 20% of them seen just once. The sequenced material came from blood. These receptors were taken from a woman in her 50s with Graves' hyperthyroidism.

A few counts support this clonotype. V gene TRBV9 combines with J gene TRBJ2-1, with D uncertain. Germline CDR1 reads SGDLS; CDR2 reads YYNGEE. This CDR3 comprises 16 residues. V lost 0 bases and J lost 1, with 11 bases in between. The CDR3 sequence: CASSVGVGKSYNEQFF. CDR3 DNA: TGTGCCAGCAGCGTAGGGGTAGGGAAGTCCTACAATGAGCAGTTCTTC.

There are many counts of this clonotype. The genes are TRBV2 and TRBJ2-2; possibly TRBD2 for D (5 bases). Germline V gives CDR1 SNHLY, CDR2 FYNNEI. CDR3 size: 13 residues. Deletions cut 8 bases from V and 5 bases from J, with 12 bases between. The CDR3 nucleotides are TGTGCCAGCCGGCTAGCTTGGACCGGGGAGCTGTTTTTT. This encodes CASRLAWTGELFF.

This chain uses TRBV18 with TRBJ1-2, with TRBD1 identical over 8 bases. The V gene's germline CDR1 is KGHSH and CDR2 LQKENI. The CDR3 totals 14 residues. After removal of 3 bases from V and 7 bases from J, the junction contained 7 bases not matched to a gene. For the CDR3, the DNA is TGTGCCAGCTCACCGGGACAGGCGGAAAGTGGCTACACCTTC. It specifies CASSPGQAESGYTF. The whole variable domain, filled in from reference TRBV18 and TRBJ1-2, reads NAGVMQNPRHLVRRRGQEARLRCSPMKGHSHVYWYRQLPEEGLKFMVYLQKENIIDESGMPKERFSAEFPKEGPSILRIQQVVRGDSAAYFCASSPGQAESGYTFGSGTRLTVV.

There are many counts of this clonotype. This sequence joins TRBV7-3 and TRBJ2-3; D ambiguous. Looked up from germline, CDR1 is SGHTA and CDR2 is FQGTGA. V lost 6 bases and J 0 bases, leaving 7 bases between the germline ends. The CDR3 is 13 residues long. Written as DNA, the CDR3 is TGTGCCAGCAGACCGGCTAGCACAGATACGCAGTATTTT. Translated: CASRPASTDTQYF.

This clonotype showed up many times. The V call is TRBV10-3, the J call TRBJ1-1, with D unresolved. Trimming shortened V by 7 bases and J by 1 base, and 10 bases separated the two germline ends. Germline CDR1 and CDR2: ENHRY and SYGVKD. The CDR3 loop spans 13 amino acids. The CDR3 is CAITLDGNTEAFF. The DNA of the CDR3 is TGTGCCATCACCCTGGACGGGAACACTGAAGCTTTCTTT.

This chain joins TRBV24-1 and TRBJ2-5; 8 positions match TRBD2. The CDR3 has 16 residues. V was pared by 4 bases and J by 5 bases, with 11 bases of the junction left unmatched. CDR1 KGHDR and CDR2 SFDVKD come from the germline V gene. The CDR3 protein is CATSESSGSDSETQYF. CDR3 DNA sequence: TGTGCCACCAGTGAGTCCAGCGGGAGCGATAGTGAGACCCAGTACTTC.

The chain joins TRBV11-2 to TRBJ2-1, with TRBD1 as a possible D gene (5 bases). This CDR3 region has 12 residues. Trimming left V 4 bases short and J 9 bases short, with 10 bases between. Germline values: CDR1 SGHAT, CDR2 FQNNGV. CDR3 loop: CASSSQGIEQFF. The CDR3 DNA sequence: TGTGCCAGCAGCTCCCAGGGCATTGAGCAGTTCTTC. The variable domain in full, completed from reference TRBV11-2 and TRBJ2-1, reads EAGVAQSPRYKIIEKRQSVAFWCNPISGHATLYWYQQILGQGPKLLIQFQNNGVVDDSQLPKDRFSAERLKGVDSTLKIQPAKLEDSAVYLCASSSQGIEQFFGPGTRLTVL.

The sample holds many counts of this clonotype. This chain uses TRBV11-2 with TRBJ2-7; no clear D. Deletions cut 2 bases from V and 3 bases from J, with 11 bases between. The CDR3 has 14 residues. The germline gives CDR1 SGHAT, CDR2 FQNNGV. CDR3 residues: CASSLNSIHYEQYF. In DNA form, the CDR3 reads TGTGCCAGCAGCTTAAACAGTATTCACTACGAGCAGTACTTC.

This clonotype was detected ten times or more. J is TRBJ2-3 and V is TRBV3-1; 10 bases are a match to TRBD2. J lost 2 bases, V lost 0 bases, and 5 bases had no gene match. Looked up from germline, CDR1 is LGHDT and CDR2 is YNNKEL (reference sequence). This CDR3 has 17 amino acids. CDR3: CASSQELAGGLTDTQYF. The CDR3 nucleotides are TGTGCCAGCAGCCAAGAGTTAGCGGGGGGCCTCACAGATACGCAGTATTTT.

This chain connects TRBV4-1 to TRBJ2-1, with 8 bases that match TRBD2. This CDR3 region has 18 residues. The trim removed 1 base at V and 6 bases at J, leaving 14 bases unmatched. Germline assignment: CDR1 MGHRA and CDR2 YSYEKL. CDR3 amino acids: CASSQGPSGVGGANEQFF. The CDR3 bases are TGCGCCAGCAGCCAAGGGCCCAGCGGCGTCGGGGGGGCCAATGAGCAGTTCTTC.

This clonotype has at least ten counts. The rearrangement links TRBV2 to TRBJ2-3, with 9 bases matching TRBD1. The CDR3 contains 14 residues. J gave up 5 bases and V 7 bases, and 7 bases lay outside the gene matches. The germline V gene has CDR1 SNHLY and CDR2 FYNNEI. This chain's CDR3 is CASTWTGVRDTQYF. The CDR3 nucleotides read TGTGCCAGCACTTGGACAGGGGTAAGAGATACGCAGTATTTT.

This clonotype was detected many times. The rearrangement joins TRBV3-1 to TRBJ2-2; no firm D call. CDR1 and CDR2 (germline): LGHDT, YNNKEL (reference sequence). Trimming removed 1 base from V and 5 bases from J, with 11 bases in between. This CDR3 has 15 amino acids. CDR3 in DNA: TGTGCCAGCAGCCAAGGTCATGTTGTGACCGGGGAGCTGTTTTTT. Its translation is CASSQGHVVTGELFF.

Many counts were recorded for this clonotype. The chain couples TRBV10-3 to TRBJ1-2; 8 bases agree with TRBD1. The germline CDR1 and CDR2 sequences are ENHRY and SYGVKD. The CDR3 length is 15 residues. J lost 1 base, V lost 3 bases, and 4 bases had no gene match. CDR3 sequence reads: CAISDPGQDNYGYTF. The DNA for the CDR3 is TGTGCCATCAGTGACCCGGGACAGGATAACTATGGCTACACCTTC.

Comment on this clonotype: One junction end disagrees with the germline gene, perhaps due to a read error. The chain recombines TRBV6-5 with TRBJ1-5; D possibly corresponds to TRBD1 (5 bases). The CDR3 has 14 amino acids. In germline, CDR1 is MNHEY, CDR2 SVGAGI. The CDR3 DNA reads TGTGCCAGCAGTCACTCGACAGCGGGCCAGCCCCAGCATTTT. It encodes CASSHSTAGQPQHF.

The rearrangement uses TRBV12-3 or TRBV12-4 and TRBJ2-7; TRBD2 might be the D (8 bases). This CDR3 is 15 amino acids long. The V and J ends lost 5 bases and 8 bases respectively, with 22 bases between them. CDR3 in DNA: TGTGCCAGCAGTATCCCGGGAGGGGGCCCTTTGCAGCAGTACTTC. This sequence encodes CASSIPGGGPLQQYF.

This clonotype was picked up a small number of times. The CDR3 region has the DNA TGTGCCATCAGTATAGCGGGGGGCACAGATACGCAGTATTTT. Translating it yields CAISIAGGTDTQYF. The chain has TRBV10-3 and TRBJ2-3; 9 bases agree with TRBD2. The germline gives CDR1 ENHRY, CDR2 SYGVKD. This CDR3 is 14 amino acids long. The J segment lost 1 base and the V segment lost 5 bases, leaving 1 base of the junction unmatched.

Comment on this clonotype: This may be a read error, as it is one base from a much larger clone. This chain links TRBV2 with TRBJ1-1; TRBD1 might be the D (5 bases). The CDR3 is 17 residues long. CDR1 is SNHLY, CDR2 FYNNEI, per germline. The V end lost 4 bases, the J end lost 0 bases, and 18 bases lay between the germline ends. Here the CDR3 DNA reads TGTGCCAGCAGTGGGGACTTAGACAACATCGTGAACACTGAAGCTTTCTTT. Translating gives CASSGDLDNIVNTEAFF.

The V call is TRBV19, the J call TRBJ2-3; D remains ambiguous. Germline assignment: CDR1 LNHDA and CDR2 SQIVND (reference sequence). This CDR3 contains 15 residues. Trimming pared 1 base from V and 2 bases from J, leaving 10 bases between. CDR3 sequence (DNA): TGTGCCAGTAGTATAGGACGAGGATCCACAGATACGCAGTATTTT. Amino acids: CASSIGRGSTDTQYF.

This clonotype was counted many times. The chain links TRBV12-3 or TRBV12-4 to TRBJ2-7, with D uncertain. V lost 1 base to trimming and J lost 6 bases, with 7 bases between them. CDR3 length: 12 amino acids. CDR3 region: CASSLDPIEQYF. Here the CDR3 DNA reads TGTGCCAGCAGTTTAGATCCGATCGAGCAGTACTTC.

This clonotype has a count of ten or more. This chain joins TRBV3-1 and TRBJ2-3; the D gene is possibly TRBD2 (5 bases). The germline V gene has CDR1 LGHDT and CDR2 YNNKEL (reference sequence). The CDR3 contains 16 residues. V dropped 0 bases and J dropped 2 bases, with 12 bases sitting between them. CDR3 bases: TGTGCCAGCAGCCAAGATTTGGACTCACCCACAGATACGCAGTATTTT. It translates to CASSQDLDSPTDTQYF.

The sample holds a few counts of this clonotype. The chain uses TRBV5-1 and TRBJ2-2; TRBD1 might be the D (6 bases). The V gene lost 5 bases and the J gene lost 2 bases, with 10 bases spanning the gap. This CDR3 contains 14 residues. Germline CDR1 reads SGHRS; CDR2 reads YFSETQ. The CDR3 protein is CASSRTDNTGELFF. The CDR3 nucleotides read TGCGCCAGCAGTCGGACAGATAACACCGGGGAGCTGTTTTTT. Together with reference TRBV5-1 and TRBJ2-2, the CDR3 gives the full variable domain: KAGVTQTPRYLIKTRGQQVTLSCSPISGHRSVSWYQQTPGQGLQFLFEYFSETQRNKGNFPGRFSGRQFSNSRSEMNVSTLELGDSALYLCASSRTDNTGELFFGEGSRLTVL.

This clonotype was counted a few times. The chain uses TRBV14 and TRBJ2-5; no definite D call. Germline lookup yields CDR1 SGHDN and CDR2 FVKESK. CDR3 size: 15 residues. Deletions cut 7 bases from V and 5 bases from J, with 20 bases between. DNA for the CDR3: TGTGCCAGCACCCTCAGTCGGACCCTGGGGGAGACCCAGTACTTC. Protein product: CASTLSRTLGETQYF.

V usage is TRBV7-6 and J usage is TRBJ2-2; 14 nucleotides align to TRBD2. After removal of 3 bases from V and 7 bases from J, the junction contained 4 bases not matched to a gene. Germline lookup yields CDR1 SGHVS and CDR2 FNYEAQ. This CDR3 region has 16 residues. The CDR3 region is CASSLGLAGAVGELFF. In nucleotides, the CDR3 is TGTGCCAGCAGCTTGGGACTAGCGGGGGCCGTCGGGGAGCTGTTTTTT.

This clonotype was seen a handful of times. This rearrangement joins TRBV19 to TRBJ1-4; a weak D match, TRBD1 (5 bases). This CDR3 has 17 amino acids. The germline V gene has CDR1 LNHDA and CDR2 SQIVND (reference sequence). V gave up 8 bases and J gave up 0 bases, with 19 bases separating them. For the CDR3, the DNA is TGTGCCAGTTACCCCGGGACGGCACCTGCAACTAATGAAAAACTGTTTTTT. The encoded protein is CASYPGTAPATNEKLFF.

The rearrangement uses TRBV14 and TRBJ2-2; D possibly uses TRBD1 or TRBD2 (5 bases each). Per the germline V gene, CDR1 is SGHDN and CDR2 is FVKESK. V was clipped by 4 bases and J by 5 bases, with 14 bases between them. The CDR3 runs 15 residues. The CDR3 loop is CASSLGTPGTGELFF. CDR3 in DNA: TGTGCCAGCAGCCTCGGGACCCCGGGGACCGGGGAGCTGTTTTTT.

There are many counts of this clonotype. The V call is TRBV2, the J call TRBJ2-1, with D perhaps matching TRBD1 or TRBD2 (5 bases each). CDR3 length equals 14 residues. Germline V gene data show CDR1 as SNHLY and CDR2 as FYNNEI. V was cut by 9 bases and J by 8 bases, with 20 bases left in between. CDR3 loop: CASGTVPVGDEQFF. CDR3 bases: TGTGCCAGTGGGACGGTACCGGTTGGGGATGAGCAGTTCTTC.

This clonotype appeared many times. The chain has TRBV11-3 and TRBJ2-2; TRBD2 might be the D (5 bases). Looked up from germline, CDR1 is SGHNT and CDR2 is YENEEA. V lost 1 base to trimming and J lost 6 bases, with 9 bases between them. The CDR3 sequence is 14 residues long. This chain's CDR3 is CASSLGLASGELFF. As DNA, the CDR3 is TGTGCCAGCAGCTTAGGCCTAGCATCCGGGGAGCTGTTTTTT.

V and J are TRBV9 and TRBJ1-6, with 9 bases matching TRBD1. Trimming cost V 6 bases and J 4 bases; bases outside gene matches: 2. The length of the CDR3 is 14 residues. CDR1 and CDR2 from the germline V gene are SGDLS and YYNGEE. The CDR3 nucleotides are TGTGCCAGCACCGGACAGGGGTATAATTCACCCCTCCACTTT. Residues: CASTGQGYNSPLHF.

This clonotype was observed many times. This rearrangement joins TRBV12-3 or TRBV12-4 to TRBJ2-2; D may be TRBD2 (5 bases). The ends were cut back, 3 bases at V and 7 bases at J, with 21 bases in the middle. The CDR3 contains 17 residues. The CDR3: CASSFYSYEGIGGELFF. For the CDR3, the DNA is TGTGCCAGCAGTTTTTACAGTTACGAGGGCATCGGCGGGGAGCTGTTTTTT.

The sample holds many counts of this clonotype. The chain combines TRBV7-8 with TRBJ1-2; TRBD1 is a possible D gene (5 bases). V was shortened by 0 bases and J by 2 bases, with 13 bases between the two germline ends. The germline V gene encodes CDR1 SGHVS and CDR2 FQNEAQ. The CDR3 has 16 amino acids. This CDR3 reads CASSLARQPRNYGYTF. DNA of the CDR3: TGTGCCAGCAGCTTAGCGCGACAGCCTAGGAACTATGGCTACACCTTC.

In its sample, this clonotype was seen many times. A read error may account for a junction end that differs from germline. The gene calls are TRBV7-8 and TRBJ2-1; D could derive from TRBD1 or TRBD2 (5 bases each). This CDR3 spans 12 amino acids. CDR1 and CDR2 from the germline V gene are SGHVS and FQNEAQ. CDR3 bases: TGCGCCAGCAGCTTGGGACACAATGAGCAGTTCTTC. This sequence encodes CASSLGHNEQFF.

Of note for this clonotype: A much larger clone sits a single nucleotide away, making a read error possible. This chain connects TRBV24-1 to TRBJ2-3, with no clear D. The germline CDR1 and CDR2 sequences are KGHDR and SFDVKD. The CDR3 is 18 residues long. The CDR3 DNA follows: TGTGCCGCCAGTGACCCGGGTACGGCTCCCCCTTTCACAGATACGCAGTATTTT. Translated: CAASDPGTAPPFTDTQYF.